This T cell receptor beta chain originates from a study of cytomegalovirus exposure and HLA in healthy donors. There are 15 residues in the CDR3. The V and J ends lost 2 bases and 2 bases respectively, with 12 bases between them. The germline V gene encodes CDR1 MDHEN and CDR2 SYDVKM. Turning to this clone: Its antigen is currently unknown.

Overall study findings and caveats: One cluster of highly shared sequence variants probably arose as a sequencing artifact. Three chains linked to CMV were shown in vitro to be specific for CMV antigens.

At sampling all donors were nominally healthy, likely with unrecorded immune exposures. In the PCR, 60 Vbeta and 13 Jbeta primers were used. Libraries were prepared by immunoSEQ multiplex PCR; TCRdb keeps only in-frame clonotypes and omits some of them. The top ten hold roughly 7.6% of the sample, which has roughly 160,000 clones, roughly 75% seen once. Input material: PBMCs. The V call is TRBV28, the J call TRBJ1-2; the D gene is possibly TRBD1 (6 bases). The clonotype comes from a woman aged 40 to 50 in good health and CMV-seropositive. Written as DNA, the CDR3 is TGTGCCAGCAGTTTACCCGGGACACTGAACTATGGCTACACCTTC. Translating gives CASSLPGTLNYGYTF.